A single TCR beta chain is shown here with its context. 60 Vbeta and 13 Jbeta primers were used in PCR. The table came from immunoSEQ multiplex PCR; TCRdb's copy has only in-frame clones and leaves some out. Among some 140,000 clones listed, about 75% were seen once. The sample belongs to a study of cytomegalovirus exposure and HLA in healthy donors. Per the germline V gene, CDR1 is LGHNA and CDR2 is YSLEER. The ends lost 0 bases at V and 7 bases at J; junction bases unmatched: 11. The CDR3 contains 17 residues. The sequenced sample was PBMCs. The chain joins TRBV4-3 to TRBJ2-1; 8 bases line up with TRBD2. This receptor was identified in a woman between 40 and 50 years old in good health and CMV-seronegative. CDR3 DNA sequence: TGCGCCAGCAGCCAAGAAGTCGACCTCGGGGGGGCTAATGAGCAGTTCTTC. Amino acid sequence: CASSQEVDLGGANEQFF.